This T cell receptor (beta chain) comes out of a study of regulatory T cells in long-lasting Graves disease. Study-wide background: Persistent Graves' disease meant over 5 years of antithyroid drugs with positive TSH receptor antibodies.

Regarding this clonotype: Its antigen is unidentified.

Findings and caveats of the study: Sample size, which was small, may have reduced accuracy.

Time point reported: persistent/refractory GD, antithyroid drugs over 5 years with positive TRAb. From RNA extracted from PBMCs, the TCR library was made. The authors diagnosed Graves' disease using American Thyroid Association guidelines. Sequencing libraries for TCR beta were prepared with iRepertoire HTBI primers and Arm-PCR of CDR3 regions. TCRdb re-derived calls from the multiplex PCR reads in MiXCR, one entry per CDR3 protein. The data hold approximately 290,000 distinct CDR3 sequences, with 22% observed a single time. This clonotype originated in a female donor with Graves disease. Sequences were derived from peripheral blood mononuclear cells (PBMCs), sampled when the disease was refractory, from a patient treated with antithyroid drugs.

In nucleotides, the CDR3 is TGTGCCAGCAGCATATCTAGCGGGACCCTTAATGAGCAGTTCTTC. As protein: CASSISSGTLNEQFF. The chain is built from TRBV7-8 and TRBJ2-1, with 9 bases matching TRBD2. The germline V gene encodes CDR1 SGHVS and CDR2 FQNEAQ. The V segment lost 5 bases and the J segment 7 bases; nucleotides outside the gene matches: 9. This CDR3 has 15 amino acids.